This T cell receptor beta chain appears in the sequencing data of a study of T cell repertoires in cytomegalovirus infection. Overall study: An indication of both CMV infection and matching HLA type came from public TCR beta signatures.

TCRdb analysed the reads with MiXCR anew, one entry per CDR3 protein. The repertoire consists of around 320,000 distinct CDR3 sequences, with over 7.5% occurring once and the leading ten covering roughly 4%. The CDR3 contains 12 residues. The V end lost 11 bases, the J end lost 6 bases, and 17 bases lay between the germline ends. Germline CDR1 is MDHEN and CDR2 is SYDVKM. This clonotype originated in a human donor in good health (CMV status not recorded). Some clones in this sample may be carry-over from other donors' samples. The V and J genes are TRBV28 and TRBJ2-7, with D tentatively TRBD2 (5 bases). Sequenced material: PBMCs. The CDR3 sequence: CAAGFVVGEQYF. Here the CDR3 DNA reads TGTGCCGCGGGTTTTGTGGTCGGCGAGCAGTACTTC.